This T cell receptor (beta chain) was sequenced in a study of early T cells in non-severe SARS-CoV-2 infection. As for the study in general: The input, bulk RNA from unsorted whole blood, was sequenced, and chains were unpaired. Study-wide findings and caveats: The VDJdb matching leaned toward anti-spike CD8 responses and overlooked private and CD4 specificities.

The library protocol tagged individual cDNA molecules with unique molecular identifiers. TCRdb recomputed calls from the 5' RACE reads with MiXCR, one row per CDR3 protein. The data hold around 70,000 distinct CDR3 sequences, with more than 10% observed a single time. V was pared by 2 bases and J by 4 bases, with 12 bases between. Germline-derived CDR1 and CDR2 are SQVTM and ANQGSEA. The CDR3 runs 13 residues. In regard to this clonotype: The antigen remains unidentified.

This chain joins TRBV29-1 and TRBJ2-7; D uncertain. The sample was whole blood. The receptor comes from an adult who was a healthcare worker with PCR-confirmed SARS-CoV-2 infection or an uninfected control (not recorded which). CDR3: CSVEYEVGYEQYF. Written as DNA, the CDR3 is TGCAGCGTTGAATACGAGGTGGGATACGAGCAGTACTTC.